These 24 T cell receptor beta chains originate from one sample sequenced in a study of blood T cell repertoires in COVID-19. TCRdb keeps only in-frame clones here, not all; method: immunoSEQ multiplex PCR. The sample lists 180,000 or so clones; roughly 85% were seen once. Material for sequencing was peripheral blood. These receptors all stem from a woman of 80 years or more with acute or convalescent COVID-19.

Here the CDR3 DNA reads TGTGCCAGTGGGTCCGGGTACGAGCAGTACTTC. Translation gives CASGSGYEQYF. V and J are TRBV19 and TRBJ2-7; unclear D gene. This CDR3 comprises 11 residues. V lost 8 bases to trimming and J lost 4 bases, with 9 bases between them. Germline-derived CDR1 and CDR2 are LNHDA and SQIVND (reference sequence).

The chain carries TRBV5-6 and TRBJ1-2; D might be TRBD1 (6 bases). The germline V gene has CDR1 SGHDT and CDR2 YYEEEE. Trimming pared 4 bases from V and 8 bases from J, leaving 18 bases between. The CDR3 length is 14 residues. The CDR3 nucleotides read TGTGCCAGCAGCCTCCAGGCGGGGGCGGGCGGCTACACCTTC. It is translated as CASSLQAGAGGYTF.

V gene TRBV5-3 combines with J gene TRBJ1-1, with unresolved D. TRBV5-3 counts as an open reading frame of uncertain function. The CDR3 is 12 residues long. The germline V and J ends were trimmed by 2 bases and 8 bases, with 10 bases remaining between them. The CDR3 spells CARSFEEEEAFF. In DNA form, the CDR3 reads TGTGCCAGAAGCTTCGAGGAGGAAGAAGCTTTCTTT.

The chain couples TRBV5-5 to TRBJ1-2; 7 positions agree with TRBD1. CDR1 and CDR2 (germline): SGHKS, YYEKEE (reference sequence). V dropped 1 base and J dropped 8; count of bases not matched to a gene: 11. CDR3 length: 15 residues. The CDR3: CASSLSEAGGVGYTF. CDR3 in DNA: TGTGCCAGCAGCTTGTCGGAGGCAGGGGGTGTAGGCTACACCTTC.

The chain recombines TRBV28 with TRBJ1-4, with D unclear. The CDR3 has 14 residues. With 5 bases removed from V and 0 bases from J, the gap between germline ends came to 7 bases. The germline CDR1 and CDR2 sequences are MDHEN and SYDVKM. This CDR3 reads CASSPPATNEKLFF. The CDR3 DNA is TGTGCCAGCAGTCCCCCTGCAACTAATGAAAAACTGTTTTTT.

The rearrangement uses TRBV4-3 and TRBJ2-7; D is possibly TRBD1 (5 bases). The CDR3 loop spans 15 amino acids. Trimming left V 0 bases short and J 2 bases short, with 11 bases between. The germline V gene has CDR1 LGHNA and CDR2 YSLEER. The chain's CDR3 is CASSQEATAAYEQYF. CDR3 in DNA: TGCGCCAGCAGCCAAGAGGCGACAGCCGCCTACGAGCAGTACTTC.

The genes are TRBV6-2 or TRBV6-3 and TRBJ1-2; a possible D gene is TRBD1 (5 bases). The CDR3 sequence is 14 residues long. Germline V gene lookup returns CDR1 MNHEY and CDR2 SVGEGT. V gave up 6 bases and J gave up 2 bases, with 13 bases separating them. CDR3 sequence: CASSPREVNYGYTF. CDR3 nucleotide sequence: TGTGCCAGCAGCCCCAGGGAGGTAAACTATGGCTACACCTTC.

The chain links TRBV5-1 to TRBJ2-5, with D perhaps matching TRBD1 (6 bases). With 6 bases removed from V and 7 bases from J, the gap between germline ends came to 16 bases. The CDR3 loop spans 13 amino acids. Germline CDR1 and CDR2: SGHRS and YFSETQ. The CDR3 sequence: CASTIQGWGTQYF. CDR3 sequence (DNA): TGCGCCAGCACCATACAGGGTTGGGGGACCCAGTACTTC.

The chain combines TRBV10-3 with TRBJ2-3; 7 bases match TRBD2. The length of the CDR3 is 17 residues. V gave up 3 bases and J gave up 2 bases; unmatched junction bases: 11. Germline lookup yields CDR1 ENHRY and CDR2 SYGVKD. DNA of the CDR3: TGTGCCATCAGTGACTCCAGGCTAGCGGAGCTCACAGATACGCAGTATTTT. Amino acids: CAISDSRLAELTDTQYF.

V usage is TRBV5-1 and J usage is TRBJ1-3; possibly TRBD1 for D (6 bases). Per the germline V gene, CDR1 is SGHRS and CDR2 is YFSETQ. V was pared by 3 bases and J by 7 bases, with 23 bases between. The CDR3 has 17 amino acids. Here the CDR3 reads CASSSPLDGGAGNTIYF. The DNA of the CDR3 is TGCGCCAGCAGCTCTCCTTTAGATGGGGGGGCAGGTAACACCATATATTTT.

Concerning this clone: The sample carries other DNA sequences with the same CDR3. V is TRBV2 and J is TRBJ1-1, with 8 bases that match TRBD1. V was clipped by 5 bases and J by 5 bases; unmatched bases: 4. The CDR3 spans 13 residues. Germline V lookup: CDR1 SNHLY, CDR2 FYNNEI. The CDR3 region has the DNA TGTGCCAGCAGTAGTACAGGGGGAACTGAAGCTTTCTTT. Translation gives CASSSTGGTEAFF.

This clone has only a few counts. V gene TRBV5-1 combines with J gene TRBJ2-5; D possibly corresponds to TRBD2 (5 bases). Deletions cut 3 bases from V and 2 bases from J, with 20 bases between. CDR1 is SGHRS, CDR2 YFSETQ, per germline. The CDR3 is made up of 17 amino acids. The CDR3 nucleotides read TGCGCCAGCAGCTACTCGTCGGGGTTAGCCCTGCAAGAGACCCAGTACTTC. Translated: CASSYSSGLALQETQYF.

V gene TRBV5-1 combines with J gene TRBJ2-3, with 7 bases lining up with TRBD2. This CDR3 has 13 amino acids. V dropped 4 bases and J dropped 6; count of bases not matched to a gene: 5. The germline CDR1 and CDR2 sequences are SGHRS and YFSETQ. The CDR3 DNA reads TGCGCCAGCAGCACTACCGGGGGGGATACGCAGTATTTT. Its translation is CASSTTGGDTQYF.

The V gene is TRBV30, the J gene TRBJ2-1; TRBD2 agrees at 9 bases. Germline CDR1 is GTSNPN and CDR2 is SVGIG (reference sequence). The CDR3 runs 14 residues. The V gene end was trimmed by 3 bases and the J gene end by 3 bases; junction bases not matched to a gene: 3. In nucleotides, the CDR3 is TGTGCCTGGAGGCTAGCGGGACTCTACAATGAGCAGTTCTTC. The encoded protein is CAWRLAGLYNEQFF.

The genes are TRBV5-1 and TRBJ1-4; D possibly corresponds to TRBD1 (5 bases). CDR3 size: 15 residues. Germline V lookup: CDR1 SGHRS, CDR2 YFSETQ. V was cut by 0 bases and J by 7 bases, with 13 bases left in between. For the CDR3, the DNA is TGCGCCAGCAGCTTGGGGGTGACAGTGGGTGAAAAACTGTTTTTT. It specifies CASSLGVTVGEKLFF.

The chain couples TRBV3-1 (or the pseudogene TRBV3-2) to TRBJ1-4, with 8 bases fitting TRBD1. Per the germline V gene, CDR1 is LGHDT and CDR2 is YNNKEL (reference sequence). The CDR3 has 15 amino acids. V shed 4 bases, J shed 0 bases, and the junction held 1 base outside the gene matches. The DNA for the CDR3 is TGTGCCAGCAGCCCGGGACAGGCAACTAATGAAAAACTGTTTTTT. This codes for CASSPGQATNEKLFF.

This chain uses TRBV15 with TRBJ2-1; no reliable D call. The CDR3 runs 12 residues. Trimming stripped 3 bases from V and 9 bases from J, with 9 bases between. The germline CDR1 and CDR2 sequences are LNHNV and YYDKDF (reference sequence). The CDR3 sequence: CATSSSFGEQFF. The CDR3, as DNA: TGTGCCACCAGCAGTAGTTTCGGTGAGCAGTTCTTC.

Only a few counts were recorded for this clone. CDR3 loop: CASRFNPRAGGSPLHF. The CDR3 nucleotides read TGTGCCAGCAGATTTAACCCTCGGGCAGGGGGTTCACCCCTCCACTTT. The rearrangement uses TRBV7-2 and TRBJ1-6; 7 nucleotides line up with TRBD1. J was trimmed by 9 bases and V by 6 bases; bases with no gene match: 14. Germline assignment: CDR1 SGHTA and CDR2 FQGNSA. CDR3 length equals 16 residues.

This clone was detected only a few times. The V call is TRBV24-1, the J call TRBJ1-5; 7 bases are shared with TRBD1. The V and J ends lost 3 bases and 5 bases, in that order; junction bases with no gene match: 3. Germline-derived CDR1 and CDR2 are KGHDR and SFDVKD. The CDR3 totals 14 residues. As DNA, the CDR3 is TGTGCCACCAGTGATGCAGGGGGTGATCAGCCCCAGCATTTT. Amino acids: CATSDAGGDQPQHF.

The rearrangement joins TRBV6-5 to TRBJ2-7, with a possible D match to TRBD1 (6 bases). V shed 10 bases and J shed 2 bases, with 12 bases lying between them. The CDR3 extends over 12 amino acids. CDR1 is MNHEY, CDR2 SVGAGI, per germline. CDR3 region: CATRGQTYEQYF. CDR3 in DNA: TGTGCCACCCGGGGACAAACCTACGAGCAGTACTTC.

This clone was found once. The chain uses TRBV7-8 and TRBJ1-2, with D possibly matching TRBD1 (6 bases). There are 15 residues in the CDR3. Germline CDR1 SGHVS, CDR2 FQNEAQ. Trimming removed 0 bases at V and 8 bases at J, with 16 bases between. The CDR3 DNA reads TGTGCCAGCAGCTTAGCCACAGGGTCGATAATGGGCTACACCTTC. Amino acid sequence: CASSLATGSIMGYTF.

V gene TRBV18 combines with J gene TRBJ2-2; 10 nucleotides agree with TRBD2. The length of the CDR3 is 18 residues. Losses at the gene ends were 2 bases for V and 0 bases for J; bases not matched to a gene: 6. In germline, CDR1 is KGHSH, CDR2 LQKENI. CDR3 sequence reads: CASSPGLAGASNTGELFF. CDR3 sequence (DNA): TGTGCCAGCTCACCAGGGCTAGCGGGAGCCTCGAACACCGGGGAGCTGTTTTTT.

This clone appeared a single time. The CDR3 bases are TGCAGCTACAGGGGGCGAGGAGTAGACCAGCCCCAGCATTTT. Amino acid sequence: CSYRGRGVDQPQHF. V gene TRBV29-1 combines with J gene TRBJ1-5; 9 bases agree with TRBD1. The CDR3 length is 14 residues. Unmatched junction bases numbered 12, after V lost 8 bases and J lost 7 bases. Germline V CDR1 and CDR2: SQVTM, ANQGSEA.

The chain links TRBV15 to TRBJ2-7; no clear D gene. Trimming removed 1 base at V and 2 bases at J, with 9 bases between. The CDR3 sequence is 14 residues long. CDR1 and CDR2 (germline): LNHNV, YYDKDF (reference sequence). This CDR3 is CATSRGDFPYEQYF. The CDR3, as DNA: TGTGCCACCAGCAGAGGCGACTTCCCCTACGAGCAGTACTTC.